A selection of T cell receptor beta chains follows, all from one sample in a study of Ad26.COV2.S vaccination and SARS-CoV-2 variants. Clones were read by immunoSEQ multiplex PCR, and TCRdb kept only the in-frame ones, dropping some. The table lists roughly 700,000 clones, about 90% of them singletons. Sequenced here: peripheral blood, sampled in a trial of Ad26.COV2.S vaccine versus placebo. The receptors derive from a person aged 18-60 years who received the Ad26.COV2.S COVID-19 vaccine or a placebo. The CDR3 runs from the conserved cysteine through the conserved F or W. The order of the fields is J gene, D gene, V gene, clone size, CDR3 protein, CDR3 DNA. A D gene is named only where the DNA matches it firmly. Clone size is given for some rows only: seen once, a few or many times, or a class if the clone is expanded.

TRBJ2-2 TRBD1 TRBV27 . CASRYWGQGSTGELFF TGTGCCAGCAGATATTGGGGACAGGGGAGCACCGGGGAGCTGTTTTTT
TRBJ2-3 TRBD2 TRBV20-1 . CSASAGGGTQYF TGCAGTGCTAGTGCGGGGGGAGGTACGCAGTATTTT
TRBJ2-1 . TRBV10-1 . CASSERGFYNEQFF TGCGCCAGCAGTGAACGGGGGTTCTACAATGAGCAGTTCTTC
TRBJ1-1 . TRBV5-6 . CASSFQGALTEAFF TGTGCCAGCAGCTTCCAGGGAGCACTTACTGAAGCTTTCTTT
TRBJ1-3 . TRBV3-1/TRBV3-2 . CASSQDMGRGNTIYF TGTGCCAGCAGCCAAGATATGGGGCGCGGAAACACCATATATTTT
TRBJ2-7 . TRBV15 . CATSRGYGGFSYEQYF TGTGCCACCAGCAGAGGCTATGGGGGGTTCTCCTACGAGCAGTACTTC
TRBJ1-2 . TRBV25-1 . CASSVSTLYGYTF TGTGCCAGCAGTGTATCGACTCTCTACGGCTACACCTTC
TRBJ2-5 . TRBV30 . CAWSVMFEKTQYF TGTGCCTGGAGTGTAATGTTTGAAAAGACCCAGTACTTC
TRBJ2-6 . TRBV7-8 . CASSLALAVSGANVLTF TGTGCCAGCAGCTTAGCCTTAGCAGTCTCTGGGGCCAACGTCCTGACTTTC
TRBJ2-4 TRBD2 TRBV5-5 . CASSPPGRVGNIQYF TGTGCCAGCAGCCCCCCCGGGAGGGTCGGAAACATTCAGTACTTC
TRBJ1-1 . TRBV19 once CASSPGAERLNTEAFF TGTGCCAGTAGTCCCGGGGCGGAAAGATTGAACACTGAAGCTTTCTTT
TRBJ1-2 TRBD1 TRBV7-8 . CASSPTRDSRIGGYTF TGTGCCAGCAGCCCAACCCGGGACAGTAGGATAGGCGGCTACACCTTC
TRBJ1-2 . TRBV27 . CASSFDSHYGYTF TGTGCCAGCAGTTTTGACAGTCACTATGGCTACACCTTC
TRBJ2-6 . TRBV6-5 once CASRRQSGANVLTF TGTGCCAGCAGGCGGCAATCTGGGGCCAACGTCCTGACTTTC
TRBJ1-5 . TRBV2 . CASSPRTRRSQHF TGTGCCAGCAGTCCAAGAACCCGTCGGTCCCAGCATTTT
TRBJ2-2 . TRBV7-2 once CASSSQVTGELFF TGTGCCAGCAGCTCCCAAGTCACCGGGGAGCTGTTTTTT
TRBJ1-5 . TRBV2 . CASTKGQTHNQPQHF TGTGCCAGCACGAAAGGACAGACCCACAATCAGCCCCAGCATTTT
TRBJ2-5 . TRBV11-1 . CASSLVEGRLETQYF TGTGCCAGCAGCTTAGTTGAGGGGCGTTTGGAGACCCAGTACTTC
TRBJ1-6 . TRBV2 . CASRQGPMGNSPLHF TGTGCCAGCAGACAGGGACCAATGGGCAATTCACCCCTCCACTTT
TRBJ2-1 . TRBV10-3 . CAISESPLVSYNEQFF TGTGCCATCAGTGAGTCGCCACTAGTCTCCTACAATGAGCAGTTCTTC
TRBJ2-5 TRBD2 TRBV25-1 . CASGLAGVETQYF TGTGCCAGCGGACTAGCGGGAGTAGAGACCCAGTACTTC
TRBJ2-7 TRBD2 TRBV13 . CASSDTGTTSGRGTYEQYF TGTGCCAGCAGCGACACAGGGACTACTAGCGGGAGGGGAACCTACGAGCAGTACTTC
TRBJ2-7 . TRBV5-1 . CASSLGPQIALLSYEQYF TGCGCCAGCAGCTTGGGCCCCCAAATAGCGCTACTCTCCTACGAGCAGTACTTC
TRBJ2-7 . TRBV7-6 once CASSLAGPDYEQYF TGTGCCAGCAGCTTAGCGGGTCCAGACTACGAGCAGTACTTC
TRBJ2-7 TRBD1 TRBV19 . CASSIDLRTGFTYEQYF TGTGCCAGTAGTATAGATCTTAGGACAGGGTTCACCTACGAGCAGTACTTC
TRBJ2-4 . TRBV4-3 . CASSQGGNIQYF TGCGCCAGCAGCCAAGGGGGGAACATTCAGTACTTC
TRBJ2-5 . TRBV5-1 . CASSLEGRQETQYF TGCGCCAGCAGCTTGGAGGGTCGCCAAGAGACCCAGTACTTC
TRBJ2-1 TRBD1 TRBV11-3 . CASSWDRVSNEQFF TGTGCCAGCAGCTGGGACAGGGTATCGAATGAGCAGTTCTTC
TRBJ2-7 . TRBV11-2 . CASRRYGAYEQYF TGTGCCAGCAGACGTTACGGGGCCTACGAGCAGTACTTC
TRBJ1-2 . TRBV6-6 . CASGPGHGYTF TGTGCCAGCGGGCCGGGGCATGGCTACACCTTC
TRBJ2-1 . TRBV13 . CASSPKTLYNEQFF TGTGCCAGCAGCCCAAAGACCCTCTACAATGAGCAGTTCTTC
TRBJ1-6 TRBD1 TRBV3-1/TRBV3-2 . CASSYRQGQSSYNSPLHF TGTGCCAGCAGCTACCGACAGGGACAAAGCTCCTATAATTCACCCCTCCACTTT
TRBJ1-1 . TRBV15 . CATSLNRVNTEAFF TGTGCCACCAGCCTAAACAGGGTTAACACTGAAGCTTTCTTT
TRBJ1-4 TRBD1 TRBV18 . CASSPDRVNEKLFF TGTGCCAGCTCACCGGACAGGGTTAATGAAAAACTGTTTTTT
TRBJ1-4 . TRBV28 . CASSLGQGNEKLFF TGTGCCAGCAGTTTAGGGCAGGGAAATGAAAAACTGTTTTTT
TRBJ2-2 . TRBV28 . CASSPLTGELFF TGTGCCAGCAGTCCCCTCACCGGGGAGCTGTTTTTT
TRBJ2-1 TRBD2 TRBV19 . CASSTILAGDDNEQFF TGTGCCAGTAGTACGATACTAGCGGGAGATGACAATGAGCAGTTCTTC
TRBJ2-1 TRBD1 TRBV5-1 . CASRHPGQAIYNEQFF TGCGCCAGCAGGCATCCGGGACAGGCGATCTACAATGAGCAGTTCTTC
TRBJ1-5 . TRBV12-3/TRBV12-4 . CASSLSERQPQHF TGTGCCAGCAGTTTATCCGAGAGGCAGCCCCAGCATTTT
TRBJ2-3 . TRBV12-3/TRBV12-4 once CASSFIDTQYF TGTGCCAGCAGTTTTATAGATACGCAGTATTTT
TRBJ1-1 . TRBV4-2 . CASSQDRAGGIQKAEAFF TGTGCCAGCAGCCAAGATCGGGCCGGGGGCATCCAGAAGGCTGAAGCTTTCTTT
TRBJ1-5 TRBD1 TRBV2 few CASSPGTGPQHF TGTGCCAGCTCTCCCGGGACAGGGCCCCAGCATTTT
TRBJ2-5 . TRBV19 . CASNDPGRQETQYF TGTGCCAGTAATGACCCGGGACGGCAAGAGACCCAGTACTTC
TRBJ1-1 . TRBV18 . CASARSSEDEAFF TGTGCCAGCGCACGCTCCTCCGAGGATGAAGCTTTCTTT